This T cell receptor beta chain is drawn from a study of blood T cell repertoires in COVID-19. Whole-study context: Sources were T cells, B-cell-depleted T cells, or PBMCs; the material itself was cDNA or gDNA.

Per the germline V gene, CDR1 is SGHRS and CDR2 is YFSETQ. The CDR3 is 14 residues long. The ends lost 4 bases at V and 7 bases at J; junction bases unmatched: 5. TCRdb's copy holds only in-frame clones and misses some; the assay was immunoSEQ multiplex PCR. Of nearly 100,000 clones in the sample, approximately 86% were seen once. The rearrangement joins TRBV5-1 to TRBJ2-7; 13 positions agree with TRBD2. This sequence originates from a man older than 75 with acute or convalescent COVID-19. Sequenced input: peripheral blood. This chain's CDR3 is CASSGGLAGVEQYF. In DNA form, the CDR3 reads TGCGCCAGCAGCGGTGGACTAGCGGGAGTTGAGCAGTACTTC.